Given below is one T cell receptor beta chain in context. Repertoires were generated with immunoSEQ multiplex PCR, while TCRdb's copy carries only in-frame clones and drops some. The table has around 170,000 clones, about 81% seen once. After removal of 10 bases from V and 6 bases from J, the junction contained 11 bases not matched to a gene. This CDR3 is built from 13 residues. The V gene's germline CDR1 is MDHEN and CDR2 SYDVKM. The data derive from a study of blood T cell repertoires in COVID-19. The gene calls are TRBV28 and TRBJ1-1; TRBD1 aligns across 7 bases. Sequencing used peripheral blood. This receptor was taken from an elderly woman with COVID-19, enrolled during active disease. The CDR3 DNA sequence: TGTGCCATCCCGTTGTGGCAGGGGGCTGAAGCTTTCTTT. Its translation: CAIPLWQGAEAFF.